This passage covers 24 T cell receptor beta chains from one sample sequenced in a study of cytomegalovirus exposure and HLA in healthy donors. The PCR was carried out with 60 Vbeta primers and 13 Jbeta primers. Generated by immunoSEQ multiplex PCR, the TCRdb table keeps only in-frame clones and is missing some. The sample carries roughly 100,000 clones, 55% to 80% recorded once. The specimen sequenced was PBMCs. The receptors here all came from a human donor in good health.

This clone showed up just a few times. V gene TRBV10-3 combines with J gene TRBJ2-4, with 7 bases that match TRBD2. The V gene's germline CDR1 is ENHRY and CDR2 SYGVKD. J lost 9 bases, V lost 0 bases, and 2 bases had no gene match. The CDR3 spans 13 residues. The CDR3 DNA reads as TGTGCCATCAGTGAGTCGGGCGGGAGCATTCAGTACTTC. Residues: CAISESGGSIQYF.

The chain links TRBV4-2 to TRBJ2-3, with 9 bases aligning to TRBD2. Trimming cost V 0 bases and J 3 bases; bases outside gene matches: 1. Germline CDR1 LGHNA, CDR2 YNFKEQ. This CDR3 comprises 15 residues. DNA of the CDR3: TGTGCCAGCAGCCAAGAAGCGGGAGGAACAGATACGCAGTATTTT. This encodes CASSQEAGGTDTQYF.

The chain links TRBV5-1 to TRBJ1-4; 9 bases line up with TRBD1. V lost 2 bases to trimming and J lost 8 bases; unmatched junction nucleotides: 7. Germline assignment: CDR1 SGHRS and CDR2 YFSETQ. This CDR3 spans 15 amino acids. The CDR3 sequence: CASSFTGTGTEKLFF. CDR3 nucleotide sequence: TGCGCCAGCAGCTTCACCGGGACAGGGACAGAAAAACTGTTTTTT.

In the case of this clone: Other DNA sequences in the same sample also yield this CDR3. The chain is built from TRBV27 and TRBJ2-7; 7 nucleotides line up with TRBD1. Germline values: CDR1 MNHEY, CDR2 SMNVEV (reference sequence). The CDR3 is 17 residues long. Trimming at V came to 0 bases and at J to 0 bases, leaving 8 bases not matched to a gene. This CDR3 reads CASSLSMTGSGSYEQYF. The CDR3 DNA reads as TGTGCCAGCAGTTTATCCATGACAGGGTCCGGCTCCTACGAGCAGTACTTC.

The V gene is TRBV6-5, the J gene TRBJ1-1; D ambiguous. Germline values: CDR1 MNHEY, CDR2 SVGAGI. The CDR3 contains 13 residues. V gave up 2 bases and J gave up 1 base, with 5 bases separating them. The CDR3 sequence: CASSYGGNTEAFF. The CDR3, as DNA: TGTGCCAGCAGTTACGGAGGGAACACTGAAGCTTTCTTT.

The chain uses TRBV30 and TRBJ2-7; no clear D gene. The CDR3 length is 12 residues. The V gene lost 2 bases and the J gene lost 5 bases, with 10 bases spanning the gap. The germline gives CDR1 GTSNPN, CDR2 SVGIG (reference sequence). CDR3: CAWSPGPHEQYF. The CDR3 DNA reads as TGTGCCTGGAGTCCGGGTCCCCACGAGCAGTACTTC.

The V call is TRBV11-3, the J call TRBJ2-5; D unresolved. V dropped 6 bases and J dropped 1 base, with 9 bases sitting between them. The CDR3 length is 13 residues. Per the germline V gene, CDR1 is SGHNT and CDR2 is YENEEA. This CDR3 reads CASSQTVQETQYF. In DNA form, the CDR3 reads TGTGCCAGCAGTCAAACAGTCCAAGAGACCCAGTACTTC.

J is TRBJ1-1 and V is TRBV19, with TRBD1 matching 7 bases. CDR1 and CDR2 from the germline V gene are LNHDA and SQIVND (reference sequence). Losses at the gene ends were 6 bases for V and 3 bases for J; bases not matched to a gene: 4. The length of the CDR3 is 13 residues. The CDR3, as DNA: TGTGCCAGTAGCGGAAGGGGGCACACTGAAGCTTTCTTT. It codes for CASSGRGHTEAFF.

The chain has TRBV5-8 and TRBJ2-1, with TRBD2 matching 16 bases. The V gene's germline CDR1 is SGHTS and CDR2 YDEGEE. The length of the CDR3 is 17 residues. Germline trimming cut 4 bases from V and 10 bases from J; bases unmatched to any gene: 11. The CDR3 region has the DNA TGTGCCAGCAGCCGCAGAGGGACTAGCGGGAGGGCCAACGAGCAGTTCTTC. Its translation is CASSRRGTSGRANEQFF.

The rearrangement uses TRBV5-1 and TRBJ2-7; D gene ambiguous. V lost 4 bases to trimming and J lost 0 bases, with 8 bases between them. Per the germline V gene, CDR1 is SGHRS and CDR2 is YFSETQ. The CDR3 runs to 13 residues. CDR3 residues: CASSPSSSYEQYF. The CDR3 DNA reads as TGCGCCAGCAGCCCCTCGAGCTCCTACGAGCAGTACTTC.

This clone has more than one count but fewer than ten. The chain couples TRBV7-2 to TRBJ2-1, with 7 bases aligning to TRBD2. After removal of 5 bases from V and 10 bases from J, the junction contained 11 bases not matched to a gene. CDR1 and CDR2 from the germline V gene are SGHTA and FQGNSA. The CDR3 runs to 14 residues. The CDR3: CASSPRQTSWEQFF. CDR3 coding DNA: TGTGCCAGCAGCCCCCGTCAGACTAGCTGGGAGCAGTTCTTC.

V and J are TRBV29-1 and TRBJ2-7, with TRBD1 identical over 7 bases. V shed 7 bases and J 6 bases; nucleotides not matched to a gene: 12. The CDR3 has 13 amino acids. Looked up from germline, CDR1 is SQVTM and CDR2 is ANQGSEA. The CDR3 loop reads CSARRQGVGEQYF. The DNA for the CDR3 is TGCAGCGCTCGGAGGCAGGGGGTTGGCGAGCAGTACTTC.

The chain employs TRBV4-1 and TRBJ2-1; 12 positions match TRBD2. The V segment lost 3 bases and the J segment 7 bases; nucleotides outside the gene matches: 13. Germline V gene lookup returns CDR1 MGHRA and CDR2 YSYEKL. The CDR3 is 18 residues long. The CDR3 loop is CASSHPKDKGLAGNEQFF. The CDR3 coding sequence is TGCGCCAGCAGCCACCCCAAAGACAAAGGACTAGCGGGGAATGAGCAGTTCTTC.

V and J are TRBV27 and TRBJ2-7; D may be TRBD1 (6 bases). Trimming shortened V by 6 bases and J by 2 bases, and 17 bases separated the two germline ends. CDR1 and CDR2 from the germline V gene are MNHEY and SMNVEV (reference sequence). The CDR3 spans 15 residues. The CDR3 loop is CASSHSDRLTYEQYF. The CDR3 DNA reads TGTGCCAGCAGCCATTCGGACAGACTCACCTACGAGCAGTACTTC.

The V and J genes are TRBV28 and TRBJ1-4; D perhaps matches TRBD1 (6 bases). The CDR3 is 14 amino acids. Germline V lookup: CDR1 MDHEN, CDR2 SYDVKM. Deletions cut 6 bases from V and 5 bases from J, with 13 bases between. The CDR3 loop is CASSVTGLNEKLFF. As DNA, the CDR3 is TGTGCCAGCAGCGTTACAGGGTTGAATGAAAAACTGTTTTTT.

The rearrangement joins TRBV6-1 to TRBJ2-7; no reliable D call. Per the germline V gene, CDR1 is MNHNS and CDR2 is SASEGT. Trimming shortened V by 6 bases and J by 6 bases, and 21 bases separated the two germline ends. The CDR3 has 15 amino acids. This chain's CDR3 is CASSSEQPINTEQYF. CDR3 coding DNA: TGTGCCAGCAGCTCCGAACAGCCTATTAATACCGAGCAGTACTTC.

The rearrangement uses TRBV27 and TRBJ1-5; D unclear. The germline V gene encodes CDR1 MNHEY and CDR2 SMNVEV (reference sequence). Trimming took 2 bases from V and 0 from J, leaving 8 bases between them. This CDR3 contains 15 residues. CDR3 bases: TGTGCCAGCAGTTTACGTCAGGATAGCAATCAGCCCCAGCATTTT. Translation: CASSLRQDSNQPQHF.

J is TRBJ2-5 and V is TRBV28; 7 positions match TRBD2. The last part of the DNA fits TRBJ2-7 better; the J call may be wrong. In germline, CDR1 is MDHEN, CDR2 SYDVKM. The CDR3 length is 16 residues. The CDR3: CASSLTPSGEGYEQYF. The CDR3 nucleotides are TGTGCCAGCAGTTTGACTCCTAGCGGAGAGGGGTACGAGCAGTACTTC.

The chain has TRBV6-5 and TRBJ2-1; a weak D match, TRBD1 (5 bases). V was trimmed by 6 bases and J by 0 bases, leaving 12 bases between them. Germline V gene lookup returns CDR1 MNHEY and CDR2 SVGAGI. This CDR3 has 15 residues. CDR3 bases: TGTGCCAGCAGCCGGACACAGAGCTCCTACAATGAGCAGTTCTTC. Its translation is CASSRTQSSYNEQFF.

The chain combines TRBV5-1 with TRBJ2-5; 8 bases are shared with TRBD1. From germline, CDR1 is SGHRS and CDR2 YFSETQ. The CDR3 has 16 amino acids. V trimming: 1 base; J trimming: 1 base; junction bases outside the gene matches: 6. CDR3 protein: CASSLLAGGPQETQYF. DNA for the CDR3: TGCGCCAGCAGCTTGTTGGCAGGGGGCCCCCAAGAGACCCAGTACTTC.

The chain links TRBV4-1 to TRBJ2-1, with 13 nucleotides matching TRBD2. Germline CDR1 and CDR2: MGHRA and YSYEKL. With 4 bases clipped from V and 6 bases from J, the junction kept 3 bases outside the gene matches. CDR3 length equals 15 residues. The CDR3 loop reads CASSLTSGRVNEQFF. The CDR3 nucleotides are TGCGCCAGCAGCCTTACTAGCGGGAGGGTCAATGAGCAGTTCTTC.

The rearrangement links TRBV7-6 to TRBJ2-7; 11 nucleotides line up with TRBD2. The CDR3 totals 14 residues. Germline V gives CDR1 SGHVS, CDR2 FNYEAQ. J lost 5 bases, V lost 5 bases, and 5 bases had no gene match. The CDR3 bases are TGTGCCAGCAGCCTACCGGGACTAGCGGACGAGCAGTACTTC. As protein: CASSLPGLADEQYF.

V and J are TRBV27 and TRBJ2-3, with 7 positions matching TRBD1. J lost 4 bases, V lost 2 bases, and 6 bases had no gene match. The CDR3 spans 15 residues. The V gene's germline CDR1 is MNHEY and CDR2 SMNVEV (reference sequence). The CDR3 reads CASSLQGVFADTQYF. DNA of the CDR3: TGTGCCAGCAGTTTACAGGGGGTATTCGCAGATACGCAGTATTTT.

This chain uses TRBV28 with TRBJ1-1; D gene ambiguous. Looked up from germline, CDR1 is MDHEN and CDR2 is SYDVKM. V lost 1 base, J lost 4 bases, and 13 bases lay in between. This CDR3 is built from 15 residues. In nucleotides, the CDR3 is TGTGCCAGCAGTTTATTGACCTCTGGGCCCACTGAAGCTTTCTTT. This encodes CASSLLTSGPTEAFF.